The next 15 T cell receptor beta chains were all read from a single sample in a study of CD8 T cells in ankylosing spondylitis (TCRdb year 2017). The method behind the library was 5' RACE. TCRdb shows the sequencer as Illumina HiSeq 2500. TCRdb reran the public reads through fastp at Q25 and MiXCR, keeping productive beta chains. For every CDR3 protein sequence, its rows merge into one entry that carries the most common genes and DNA. The sample includes 100,000 to 150,000 distinct CDR3 sequences, with over 6.5% observed a single time. The ten largest make up more than 10% of the sample. Material: blood, either unsorted or a sorted T cell fraction (not recorded which). The receptors stem from a male donor with ankylosing spondylitis or in good health (not recorded which).

This clonotype was picked up many times. The J gene is TRBJ2-1, the V gene TRBV5-1, with D perhaps matching TRBD1 (6 bases). CDR3 length equals 16 residues. V lost 4 bases and J lost 2, with 16 bases in between. Germline V gene sequence: CDR1 SGHRS, CDR2 YFSETQ. The CDR3 DNA follows: TGCGCCAGCAGCCCTCCAGGGGTGGGCCCCTACAATGAGCAGTTCTTC. It is translated as CASSPPGVGPYNEQFF.

This clonotype has a count of ten or more. In DNA, the CDR3 is TGTGCCAGCAGTGACTCGGCAGGGTCCTACAATGAGCAGTTCTTC. It yields the protein CASSDSAGSYNEQFF. The chain combines TRBV6-4 with TRBJ2-1, with D perhaps TRBD1 (5 bases). The V and J ends lost 0 bases and 1 base respectively, with 7 bases between them. Germline CDR1 and CDR2: MRHNA and SNTAGT. This CDR3 spans 15 amino acids.

This clonotype was observed many times. The CDR3 loop reads CSARDFSGLADEQFF. The CDR3, as DNA: TGCAGTGCTAGAGATTTCAGCGGACTAGCGGACGAGCAGTTCTTC. The rearrangement uses TRBV20-1 and TRBJ2-1; 10 positions agree with TRBD2. This CDR3 has 15 residues. Germline-derived CDR1 and CDR2 are DFQATT and SNEGSKA (reference sequence). J was trimmed by 10 bases and V by 0 bases; bases with no gene match: 9.

This clonotype was observed a handful of times. The chain couples TRBV11-2 to TRBJ1-6, with D unclear. The germline gives CDR1 SGHAT, CDR2 FQNNGV. The CDR3 has 17 amino acids. The ends were cut back, 0 bases at V and 7 bases at J, with 16 bases in the middle. Here the CDR3 reads CASSLEGSKGGNSPLHF. The CDR3 nucleotides read TGTGCCAGCAGCTTAGAGGGGTCCAAGGGTGGCAATTCACCCCTCCACTTT.

This clonotype appeared many times. This chain uses TRBV6-5 with TRBJ1-4, with TRBD1 as a possible D gene (5 bases). This CDR3 region has 14 residues. V was trimmed by 4 bases and J by 5 bases, leaving 11 bases between them. The germline gives CDR1 MNHEY, CDR2 SVGAGI. In DNA form, the CDR3 reads TGTGCCAGCAGTTTCCTTAGGGGCAATGAAAAACTGTTTTTT. Its protein product is CASSFLRGNEKLFF.

In its sample, this clonotype was seen a few times. A much larger clone differs from this one at a single base, so this may be a read error. V gene TRBV10-3 combines with J gene TRBJ1-2, with D unclear. Germline V gene data show CDR1 as ENHRY and CDR2 as SYGVKD. The CDR3 has 14 amino acids. The CDR3 DNA is TGTGCCAGCAGTGATAGCGGGAGAAACTATGGCTACACCTTC. Protein product: CASSDSGRNYGYTF.

This clonotype was seen repeatedly, ten times or more. The chain combines TRBV5-1 with TRBJ2-6, with D unresolved. Germline lookup yields CDR1 SGHRS and CDR2 YFSETQ. There are 18 residues in the CDR3. The V end was cut by 0 bases, the J end by 0 bases, with 13 bases between. The CDR3 nucleotides are TGCGCCAGCAGCTTGGTACCCGCGACCGTCTCTGGGGCCAACGTCCTGACTTTC. This sequence encodes CASSLVPATVSGANVLTF.

This clonotype has at least ten counts. The chain carries TRBV29-1 and TRBJ2-1; tentative D call: TRBD1 (5 bases). Germline CDR1 and CDR2: SQVTM and ANQGSEA. With 5 bases removed from V and 5 bases from J, the gap between germline ends came to 10 bases. This CDR3 contains 12 residues. CDR3 nucleotides: TGCAGCGTTTCCAGGGCGGACAATGAGCAGTTCTTC. It is translated as CSVSRADNEQFF.

Many counts were recorded for this clonotype. The genes are TRBV3-1 and TRBJ2-3, with 7 nucleotides matching TRBD2. Unmatched junction bases numbered 6, after V lost 3 bases and J lost 0 bases. The CDR3 has 16 amino acids. Germline values: CDR1 LGHDT, CDR2 YNNKEL (reference sequence). The CDR3 nucleotides read TGTGCCAGCAGCCATCAGACTAGCCTTAGCACAGATACGCAGTATTTT. Encoded protein: CASSHQTSLSTDTQYF.

Ten or more counts support this clonotype. The chain employs TRBV7-6 and TRBJ2-7; D unclear. Between the trimmed V and J ends, which lost 2 bases and 0 bases, there was a span of 11 bases. The CDR3 covers 15 residues. Germline V CDR1 and CDR2: SGHVS, FNYEAQ. DNA for the CDR3: TGTGCCAGCAGCTTATCTAGTCAATACTCCTACGAGCAGTACTTC. Encoded protein: CASSLSSQYSYEQYF.

The table lists this clonotype with many counts. The V and J genes are TRBV6-5 and TRBJ2-7, with TRBD2 matching 10 bases. V was pared by 2 bases and J by 3 bases, with 7 bases of the junction left unmatched. CDR1 and CDR2 (germline): MNHEY, SVGAGI. The CDR3 spans 16 residues. In DNA form, the CDR3 reads TGTGCCAGCAGTTACCGGGAAGCGGGGGGGTACTACGAGCAGTACTTC. Amino acid sequence: CASSYREAGGYYEQYF.

This clonotype was counted ten times or more. The V gene is TRBV5-1, the J gene TRBJ2-5; D call uncertain. The germline V and J ends were trimmed by 5 bases and 4 bases, with 15 bases remaining between them. The germline V gene has CDR1 SGHRS and CDR2 YFSETQ. The CDR3 covers 14 residues. In DNA, the CDR3 is TGCGCCAGCAGGGTTTCGGTGCCTTCAGAGACCCAGTACTTC. This translates into CASRVSVPSETQYF.

At least ten counts were recorded for this clonotype. The chain is built from TRBV7-2 and TRBJ2-7, with 10 bases aligning to TRBD2. The CDR3 length is 16 residues. Germline V gene lookup returns CDR1 SGHTA and CDR2 FQGNSA. Trimming cost V 5 bases and J 1 base; bases outside gene matches: 8. CDR3 sequence reads: CASSLRTSGSSYEQYF. The DNA of the CDR3 is TGTGCCAGCAGCCTCCGGACTAGCGGATCTTCCTACGAGCAGTACTTC.

This clonotype came up many times. This rearrangement joins TRBV11-2 to TRBJ1-5; D gene ambiguous. The germline V and J ends were trimmed by 3 bases and 1 base, with 4 bases remaining between them. CDR1 and CDR2 from the germline V gene are SGHAT and FQNNGV. The CDR3 covers 13 residues. CDR3 DNA sequence: TGTGCCAGCAGCTTCAGGAGCAATCAGCCCCAGCATTTT. Translated: CASSFRSNQPQHF.

This clonotype was counted many times. CDR3 protein: CSVTEYPNEKLFF. CDR3 in DNA: TGCAGCGTTACGGAGTATCCTAATGAAAAACTGTTTTTT. The chain joins TRBV29-1 to TRBJ1-4, with no clear D. CDR1 SQVTM and CDR2 ANQGSEA come from the germline V gene. V dropped 5 bases and J dropped 3 bases, with 10 bases sitting between them. The CDR3 totals 13 residues.